The 11 T cell receptor beta chains below all came from one sample that was sequenced in a study of T cell repertoires in cytomegalovirus infection. These receptors have no identified antigens. TCRdb passed the reads through MiXCR, listing each CDR3 protein once. In the table there are 550,000 to 850,000 distinct CDR3 sequences, roughly 30% of which are singletons. Material: cultured PBMCs, obtained from culture after CMV antigen stimulation. The receptors come from a human donor in good health (CMV status not recorded). Some clones in this sample may be carry-over from other donors' samples.

In this sample, this clonotype turned up a few times. The chain uses TRBV28 and TRBJ1-4; unclear D gene. The germline CDR1 and CDR2 sequences are MDHEN and SYDVKM. V was pared by 3 bases and J by 6 bases, with 14 bases between. The CDR3 extends over 15 amino acids. CDR3: CASSFGLPKYEKLFF. The CDR3 DNA sequence: TGTGCCAGCAGTTTTGGCCTGCCAAAATATGAAAAACTGTTTTTT.

In its sample, this clonotype was seen a few times. The chain has TRBV19 and TRBJ2-3; D is undetermined. This CDR3 spans 15 amino acids. Germline CDR1 reads LNHDA; CDR2 reads SQIVND (reference sequence). V was cut by 4 bases and J by 2 bases, with 13 bases left in between. The CDR3 region is CASSTQGIFTDTQYF. The CDR3 DNA follows: TGTGCCAGTAGTACCCAAGGGATTTTCACAGATACGCAGTATTTT.

V gene TRBV14 combines with J gene TRBJ2-1; tentatively, D is TRBD1 or TRBD2 (6 bases each). The germline V and J ends were trimmed by 6 bases and 3 bases, with 18 bases remaining between them. Germline lookup yields CDR1 SGHDN and CDR2 FVKESK. The CDR3 runs to 16 residues. CDR3 nucleotide sequence: TGTGCCAGCAGTCCGACGGGGGCAGGTTTCTACAATGAGCAGTTCTTC. Translating gives CASSPTGAGFYNEQFF. The whole variable domain, filled in from reference TRBV14 and TRBJ2-1, reads EAGVTQFPSHSVIEKGQTVTLRCDPISGHDNLYWYRRVMGKEIKFLLHFVKESKQDESGMPNNRFLAERTGGTYSTLKVQPAELEDSGVYFCASSPTGAGFYNEQFFGPGTRLTVL.

CDR3 nucleotides: TGCAGTGCTAGAGATATTCGGGGCGAAGGGGATGAAAAACTGTTTTTT. It specifies CSARDIRGEGDEKLFF. The rearrangement uses TRBV20-1 and TRBJ1-4, with TRBD1 as a possible D gene (5 bases). This CDR3 has 16 amino acids. The ends were cut back, 0 bases at V and 6 bases at J, with 17 bases in the middle. CDR1 DFQATT and CDR2 SNEGSKA come from the germline V gene (reference sequence).

This clonotype was picked up a small number of times. The V gene is TRBV6-8, the J gene TRBJ2-7, with 7 bases that match TRBD2. V shed 8 bases and J 5 bases; nucleotides not matched to a gene: 18. The V gene's germline CDR1 is MNHGY and CDR2 SAAAGT. The CDR3 covers 16 residues. CDR3 sequence: CASGPYLAAGEDEQYF. For the CDR3, the DNA is TGTGCCAGCGGTCCTTACTTAGCGGCGGGAGAGGACGAGCAGTACTTC.

The chain joins TRBV9 to TRBJ1-5; a possible D gene is TRBD1 (5 bases). The V gene lost 4 bases and the J gene lost 6 bases, with 14 bases spanning the gap. The CDR3 has 14 residues. The germline V gene has CDR1 SGDLS and CDR2 YYNGEE. The CDR3 region has the DNA TGTGCCAGCAGCCCAGACAGTGGGCGTCAGCCCCAGCATTTT. The encoded protein is CASSPDSGRQPQHF.

This clonotype was seen only once. V is TRBV10-3 and J is TRBJ1-2; D not certain. This CDR3 spans 15 amino acids. Trimming cost V 0 bases and J 0 bases, with 8 bases left between them. Germline values: CDR1 ENHRY, CDR2 SYGVKD. The CDR3 nucleotides are TGTGCCATCAGTGAGTCGGGAGATACTAACTATGGCTACACCTTC. It encodes CAISESGDTNYGYTF.

The rearrangement uses TRBV7-9 and TRBJ1-1; D unclear. The V and J ends lost 1 base and 1 base respectively, with 10 bases between them. CDR3 length equals 15 residues. From germline, CDR1 is SEHNR and CDR2 FQNEAQ (reference sequence). The CDR3 DNA follows: TGTGCCAGCAGCTTAGTCGGGCTGAAGAACACTGAAGCTTTCTTT. It codes for CASSLVGLKNTEAFF.

This chain uses TRBV7-2 with TRBJ2-2; D not certain. V lost 5 bases and J 8 bases, leaving 15 bases between the germline ends. This CDR3 is 14 amino acids long. CDR1 is SGHTA and CDR2 is FQGNSA in the germline V gene. The CDR3 DNA sequence: TGTGCCAGCAGCCCTGGACCCCGGAGTGGGGAGCTGTTTTTT. This sequence encodes CASSPGPRSGELFF.

This clonotype is a singleton in its sample. This chain links TRBV10-3 with TRBJ1-1; D not certain. The CDR3 covers 15 residues. Germline-derived CDR1 and CDR2 are ENHRY and SYGVKD. Between the trimmed V and J ends, which lost 4 bases and 1 base, there was a span of 13 bases. CDR3 residues: CAISGKEGRNTEAFF. The CDR3 bases are TGTGCCATCAGTGGTAAAGAGGGAAGGAACACTGAAGCTTTCTTT.

The rearrangement uses TRBV7-2 and TRBJ1-3; D remains unclear. The CDR3 length is 16 residues. Trimming left V 3 bases short and J 1 base short, with 13 bases between. The germline V gene encodes CDR1 SGHTA and CDR2 FQGNSA. CDR3 in DNA: TGTGCCAGCAGCTTGCTTCCGGCCGCTTCTGGAAACACCATATATTTT. It is translated as CASSLLPAASGNTIYF.